A selection of T cell receptor beta chains follows, all from one sample in a study of blood T cell repertoires in COVID-19. Only in-frame clones appear in the TCRdb table, and some are missing; sequencing was by immunoSEQ multiplex PCR. The sample records 100,000 to 150,000 clones, roughly 86% being singletons. The specimen was peripheral blood. These receptors were obtained from a human donor in a cohort sampled during active COVID-19. CDR3s include the opening cysteine and the closing phenylalanine or tryptophan. The D gene is left open where the match is weak. Clone size is stated in some rows and not others, as once, few, many or a class when expanded.

>TRBJ2-2|16|TRBV11-3|-|-
CASSSFEQGNTGELFF
TGTGCCAGCAGCTCATTCGAACAGGGTAATACCGGGGAGCTGTTTTTT
>TRBJ2-1|13|TRBV12-3/TRBV12-4|-|TRBD2
CASSLAQREAQFF
TGTGCCAGCAGTTTAGCACAGCGGGAGGCCCAGTTCTTC
>TRBJ2-7|13|TRBV30|-|TRBD1
CAWRDRGRGEQYF
TGTGCCTGGAGGGACAGGGGGAGAGGCGAGCAGTACTTC
>TRBJ1-2|12|TRBV10-2|-|-
CASRGAQYGYTF
TGCGCCAGCCGTGGGGCGCAGTATGGCTACACCTTC
>TRBJ1-2|12|TRBV12-3/TRBV12-4|-|-
CASSFQGYGYTF
TGTGCCAGCAGTTTTCAGGGTTATGGCTACACCTTC
>TRBJ1-4|14|TRBV6-5|-|-
CASTQGGASEKLFF
TGTGCCAGCACCCAAGGGGGGGCTAGCGAAAAACTGTTTTTT
>TRBJ2-5|16|TRBV18|-|TRBD2
CASSPAGLAGQETQYF
TGTGCCAGCTCACCAGCCGGACTAGCGGGGCAAGAGACCCAGTACTTC
>TRBJ1-2|16|TRBV10-3|-|TRBD1
CATKGAATRIDYGYTF
TGTGCCACCAAGGGGGCCGCGACACGGATTGACTATGGCTACACCTTC
>TRBJ1-1|15|TRBV10-2|-|-
CASRDPGVMNTEAFF
TGCGCCAGCAGGGATCCCGGGGTTATGAACACTGAAGCTTTCTTT
>TRBJ2-1|16|TRBV21-1|-|-
CASSKSLAGDLNEQFF
TGTGCCAGCAGCAAATCCTTAGCGGGTGACTTAAATGAGCAGTTCTTC
>TRBJ1-4|16|TRBV5-4|-|TRBD1
CASSLYPAGGNEKLFF
TGTGCCAGCAGCTTGTACCCGGCAGGGGGTAATGAAAAACTGTTTTTT
>TRBJ2-4|14|TRBV6-2/TRBV6-3|-|-
CASSYWQAKNIQYF
TGTGCCAGCAGTTACTGGCAGGCCAAAAACATTCAGTACTTC
>TRBJ2-1|18|TRBV18|-|TRBD2
CASSPVTAGVAGGDEQFF
TGTGCCAGCTCACCCGTGACTGCCGGGGTAGCGGGAGGGGATGAGCAGTTCTTC
>TRBJ1-2|14|TRBV27|-|TRBD1
CASGRTGANYGYTF
TGTGCCAGCGGCCGGACAGGAGCTAACTATGGCTACACCTTC
>TRBJ2-5|16|TRBV18|-|TRBD2
CASSQDLREGEETQYF
TGTGCCAGCTCACAAGACTTGCGGGAGGGGGAAGAGACCCAGTACTTC
>TRBJ2-1|13|TRBV30|-|TRBD2
CAFPGLAGLRWFF
TGTGCCTTTCCGGGACTAGCGGGACTAAGGTGGTTCTTC
>TRBJ2-5|16|TRBV9|-|TRBD2
CASSVTVAGGSETQYF
TGTGCCAGCAGCGTAACGGTTGCGGGAGGTTCGGAGACCCAGTACTTC
>TRBJ2-1|12|TRBV5-1|-|-
CASSLGGPEQFF
TGCGCCAGCAGCTTGGGAGGGCCTGAGCAGTTCTTC
>TRBJ2-7|14|TRBV18|few|TRBD2
CASTASGGKYEQYF
TGTGCCAGCACCGCTAGCGGAGGGAAATACGAGCAGTACTTC
>TRBJ2-5|11|TRBV10-2|-|-
CASSLQETQYF
TGCGCCAGCAGTCTCCAAGAGACCCAGTACTTC
>TRBJ1-1|12|TRBV6-6|-|-
CASSQRETEAFF
TGTGCCAGCAGTCAAAGGGAGACTGAAGCTTTCTTT
>TRBJ2-1|16|TRBV28|-|-
CASSQYKGGSYNEQFF
TGTGCCAGCAGTCAGTACAAAGGGGGCTCCTACAATGAGCAGTTCTTC
>TRBJ1-4|15|TRBV7-9|-|-
CASSLANRINEKLFF
TGTGCCAGCAGCTTAGCAAACAGGATTAATGAAAAACTGTTTTTT
>TRBJ1-4|13|TRBV12-3/TRBV12-4|-|-
CASCTTDNEKLFF
TGTGCCAGCTGCACTACGGATAATGAAAAACTGTTTTTT
>TRBJ1-4|16|TRBV10-3|-|TRBD1
CAISDIGQGSGEKLFF
TGTGCCATCAGTGATATAGGACAGGGGTCGGGGGAAAAACTGTTTTTT
>TRBJ2-7|14|TRBV6-5|-|-
CASSYGGGAYEQYF
TGTGCCAGCAGTTATGGCGGCGGTGCCTACGAGCAGTACTTC
>TRBJ2-6|22|TRBV4-2|-|TRBD1
CASSHQRGTGGLQDSGANVLTF
TGTGCCAGCAGCCATCAAAGGGGGACAGGGGGCCTACAAGACTCTGGGGCCAACGTCCTGACTTTC
>TRBJ2-7|13|TRBV4-1|-|TRBD2
CASSQDWGGEQYF
TGCGCCAGCAGCCAAGATTGGGGGGGCGAGCAGTACTTC
>TRBJ2-6|18|TRBV9|-|-
CASSGRLPRSSGANVLTF
TGTGCCAGCAGCGGCCGCCTTCCGAGGTCCTCCGGGGCCAACGTCCTGACTTTC
>TRBJ2-7|13|TRBV12-3/TRBV12-4|-|-
CASSSGGQYEQYF
TGTGCCAGCAGTTCGGGAGGACAGTACGAGCAGTACTTC
>TRBJ2-1|14|TRBV5-1|-|-
CASSARASHNEQFF
TGCGCCAGCAGCGCCAGGGCTAGTCACAATGAGCAGTTCTTC
>TRBJ2-7|16|TRBV7-2|-|TRBD2
CASSLVGSSGSHEQYF
TGTGCCAGCAGCTTAGTGGGCTCTAGCGGGAGCCACGAGCAGTACTTC
>TRBJ1-5|12|TRBV24-1|-|TRBD1
CATSQGGQPQHF
TGTGCCACCAGTCAGGGGGGTCAGCCCCAGCATTTT
>TRBJ1-2|13|TRBV19|-|-
CASRQIGFYGYTF
TGTGCCAGTAGACAGATAGGATTCTATGGCTACACCTTC
>TRBJ2-1|16|TRBV28|once|-
CATKGGEDSTFGEQFF
TGTGCCACCAAGGGCGGTGAGGACTCAACTTTCGGGGAGCAGTTCTTC